The rows below give T cell receptor beta chains drawn from one sample of a study of blood T cell repertoires in COVID-19. The assay was immunoSEQ multiplex PCR, and TCRdb's table has in-frame clones only and misses some. This sample has more than 55,000 clones, with less than 85% found just once. The source material was peripheral blood. Receptors originate from a woman in her sixties or seventies with acute or convalescent COVID-19. The CDR3 runs from the conserved cysteine through the conserved F or W. The D gene is left open where the match is weak. Only some rows state a clone size, as once, few, many or a class for expanded clones.

d_call,clone_size,v_call,j_call,cdr3_aa,cdr3_nt
-,-,TRBV27,TRBJ2-6,CASSLILVSGANVLTF,TGTGCCAGCAGCCTAATCTTGGTCTCTGGGGCCAACGTCCTGACTTTC
TRBD1,few,TRBV3-1/TRBV3-2,TRBJ1-4,CASSYGQGGKLFF,TGTGCCAGCAGCTACGGACAGGGTGGAAAACTGTTTTTT
-,-,TRBV9,TRBJ1-1,CASSVRERNTEAFF,TGTGCCAGCAGCGTCAGGGAAAGGAACACTGAAGCTTTCTTT
-,medium-sized,TRBV2,TRBJ1-1,CASRGQSRTEAFF,TGTGCCAGCAGAGGACAGTCGAGGACTGAAGCTTTCTTT
-,-,TRBV4-2,TRBJ1-2,CASSQPTGLSGGYTF,TGTGCCAGCAGCCAACCCACTGGGTTGTCAGGCGGCTACACCTTC
-,once,TRBV29-1,TRBJ1-2,CSVVGETAYGYTF,TGCAGCGTTGTAGGGGAAACAGCCTATGGCTACACCTTC
-,-,TRBV7-8,TRBJ1-4,CASSLVGSEKLFF,TGTGCCAGCAGCTTAGTCGGTAGTGAAAAACTGTTTTTT
TRBD1,once,TRBV10-3,TRBJ2-1,CAITGKDRDIDEQFF,TGTGCCATCACCGGGAAGGACAGGGATATCGATGAGCAGTTCTTC
TRBD1,few,TRBV6-5,TRBJ1-2,CASSKDRGNYGYTF,TGTGCCAGCAGTAAGGACAGGGGGAACTATGGCTACACCTTC
-,-,TRBV19,TRBJ2-7,CASSRKGGEQYF,TGTGCCAGTAGTAGGAAGGGCGGGGAGCAGTACTTC
TRBD2,-,TRBV5-5,TRBJ2-2,CASRRGDSTGELFF,TGTGCCAGCAGGCGGGGGGATTCCACCGGGGAGCTGTTTTTT
TRBD2,-,TRBV15,TRBJ2-1,CATSKLAGDYNEQFF,TGTGCCACCTCAAAACTAGCGGGCGACTACAATGAGCAGTTCTTC
TRBD1,-,TRBV5-1,TRBJ1-2,CASSSSGGGYTF,TGCGCCAGCAGCTCTTCAGGGGGTGGCTACACCTTC
-,-,TRBV19,TRBJ1-3,CASRGGSSGNTIYF,TGTGCCAGTAGGGGGGGGAGCTCTGGAAACACCATATATTTT
TRBD1,-,TRBV11-2,TRBJ1-2,CASSLGSRGYGYTF,TGTGCCAGCAGCCTCGGTAGCAGGGGGTATGGCTACACCTTC
-,-,TRBV3-1/TRBV3-2,TRBJ2-3,CASSHAGITDTQYF,TGTGCCAGCAGCCATGCGGGGATTACAGATACGCAGTATTTT
-,-,TRBV6-5,TRBJ1-1,CASRDTGSHTEAFF,TGTGCCAGCAGGGATACAGGGTCCCACACTGAAGCTTTCTTT
-,-,TRBV7-3,TRBJ2-1,CASSLGGDEQFF,TGTGCCAGCAGCTTGGGCGGGGATGAGCAGTTCTTC
-,-,TRBV3-1/TRBV3-2,TRBJ1-5,CASSQDFGRDSNQPQHF,TGTGCCAGCAGCCAAGATTTCGGCAGGGATAGCAATCAGCCCCAGCATTTT
TRBD1,-,TRBV5-1,TRBJ2-3,CASSGQGAQYF,TGCGCCAGCAGTGGACAGGGGGCGCAGTATTTT
-,-,TRBV6-5,TRBJ1-1,CASSRLQGNTEAFF,TGTGCCAGCAGCCGTTTACAGGGAAACACTGAAGCTTTCTTT
TRBD1,-,TRBV30,TRBJ1-3,CAWYRDSSGNTIYF,TGTGCCTGGTATAGGGACAGCTCTGGAAACACCATATATTTT
TRBD2,-,TRBV9,TRBJ2-5,CASSVLGVAGYQTQYF,TGTGCCAGCAGCGTCCTCGGGGTAGCGGGGTATCAGACCCAGTACTTC
-,few,TRBV20-1,TRBJ1-1,CSASKGQNTEAFF,TGCAGTGCTAGTAAGGGGCAAAACACTGAAGCTTTCTTT
-,-,TRBV4-1,TRBJ1-6,CASSQARGGPGSPLHF,TGCGCCAGCAGCCAAGCCCGGGGGGGTCCGGGGTCACCCCTCCACTTT
-,-,TRBV11-3,TRBJ2-1,CASSSLYNEQFF,TGTGCCAGCAGCTCTCTCTACAATGAGCAGTTCTTC
-,-,TRBV6-1,TRBJ2-7,CASSEFYSGSRSYEQYF,TGTGCCAGCAGTGAATTTTATTCCGGGTCAAGGAGCTACGAGCAGTACTTC
-,-,TRBV5-1,TRBJ1-6,CASTASRPGDSPLHF,TGCGCCAGCACGGCCAGTAGGCCAGGGGATTCACCCCTCCACTTT
-,medium-sized,TRBV14,TRBJ1-1,CASSLTGSNTEAFF,TGTGCCAGCAGCCTAACAGGGTCGAACACTGAAGCTTTCTTT
-,-,TRBV28,TRBJ1-2,CASSLVGGPYYGYTF,TGTGCCAGCAGTTTAGTGGGGGGGCCCTACTATGGCTACACCTTC
TRBD1,-,TRBV18,TRBJ2-1,CASSPMGQANNEQFF,TGTGCCAGCTCACCGATGGGACAGGCGAACAATGAGCAGTTCTTC
TRBD1,-,TRBV5-1,TRBJ2-3,CASSDSGTGYGDTQYF,TGCGCCAGCAGCGATTCCGGGACAGGGTATGGAGATACGCAGTATTTT
-,once,TRBV10-2,TRBJ1-1,CASSLGRGAFF,TGCGCCAGCAGTCTAGGAAGGGGAGCTTTCTTT
-,once,TRBV7-2,TRBJ1-5,CASSLALTVSNQPQHF,TGTGCCAGCAGCTTAGCCCTTACGGTGAGCAATCAGCCCCAGCATTTT
-,-,TRBV21-1,TRBJ1-5,CASSKAGGLYQPQHF,TGTGCCAGCAGCAAAGCTGGGGGCCTATATCAGCCCCAGCATTTT
-,-,TRBV19,TRBJ1-1,CASSLAGDTEAFF,TGTGCCAGTAGTCTTGCAGGGGATACTGAAGCTTTCTTT
TRBD1,once,TRBV29-1,TRBJ2-7,CSVQTGDEQYF,TGCAGCGTACAAACAGGGGACGAGCAGTACTTC
TRBD1,-,TRBV10-3,TRBJ1-1,CAISKGQGFAEAFF,TGTGCCATCAGTAAGGGACAGGGGTTCGCTGAAGCTTTCTTT
-,-,TRBV11-2,TRBJ2-1,CASRFLRGSGPGEQFF,TGTGCCAGCAGATTCCTTCGGGGATCGGGTCCAGGTGAGCAGTTCTTC
-,-,TRBV9,TRBJ1-1,CASSVVDNEAFF,TGTGCCAGCAGCGTAGTGGACAATGAAGCTTTCTTT
-,-,TRBV11-2,TRBJ1-1,CASSPGGNTEAFF,TGTGCCAGCAGCCCTGGCGGAAACACTGAAGCTTTCTTT
TRBD1,-,TRBV29-1,TRBJ1-2,CSVDPKTTGFGYTF,TGCAGCGTTGATCCCAAAACGACAGGGTTCGGCTACACCTTC
TRBD1,-,TRBV27,TRBJ1-3,CASSSQGAGGNTIYF,TGTGCCAGCAGTTCCCAGGGGGCCGGGGGAAACACCATATATTTT